Given below is one T cell receptor (beta chain) in context. Its target is unknown. The record originates from a study of cytomegalovirus exposure and HLA in healthy donors. The CDR3 has 17 residues. The germline V gene has CDR1 MDHEN and CDR2 SYDVKM. V was trimmed by 1 base and J by 1 base, leaving 11 bases between them. The PCR employed 60 Vbeta primers together with 13 Jbeta primers. Some clones are missing from TCRdb's copy, which holds only in-frame ones; the method was immunoSEQ multiplex PCR. The data contain over 100,000 clones, roughly 76% of them singletons. Study findings and constraints: Some V segments, including TRBV6-2 and TRBV6-3, were excluded as indistinguishable.

The source of this sequence is a man aged 25-45 years in good health and CMV-seronegative. The chain couples TRBV28 to TRBJ2-6; possibly TRBD1 for D (6 bases). Sequences were obtained from PBMCs. The CDR3 is CASSLSLTGSGANVLTF. The DNA of the CDR3 is TGTGCCAGCAGTTTATCCCTGACAGGATCTGGGGCCAACGTCCTGACTTTC.